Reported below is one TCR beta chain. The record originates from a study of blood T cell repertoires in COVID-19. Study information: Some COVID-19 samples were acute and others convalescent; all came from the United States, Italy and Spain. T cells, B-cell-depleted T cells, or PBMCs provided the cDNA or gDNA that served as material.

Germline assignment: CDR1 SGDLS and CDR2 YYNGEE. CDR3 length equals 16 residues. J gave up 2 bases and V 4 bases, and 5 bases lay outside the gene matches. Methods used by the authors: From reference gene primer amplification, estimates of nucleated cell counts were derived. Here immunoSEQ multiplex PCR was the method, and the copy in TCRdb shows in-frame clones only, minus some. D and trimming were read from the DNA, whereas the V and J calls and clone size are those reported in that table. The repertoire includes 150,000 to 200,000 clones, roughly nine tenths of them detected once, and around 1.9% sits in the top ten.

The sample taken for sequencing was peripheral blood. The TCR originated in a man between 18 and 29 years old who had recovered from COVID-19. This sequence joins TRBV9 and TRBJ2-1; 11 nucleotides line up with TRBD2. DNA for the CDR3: TGTGCCAGCAGCACCATAGCGGGAGGGCCCTACAATGAGCAGTTCTTC. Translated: CASSTIAGGPYNEQFF.